A selection of T cell receptor beta chains follows, all from one sample in a study of early T cells in non-severe SARS-CoV-2 infection. TCRdb reprocessed the 5' RACE reads with MiXCR, giving one entry per CDR3 protein. The sample records some 53,000 distinct CDR3 sequences, 8% to 10% being singletons. Sequenced sample: whole blood. These receptors all come from an adult who was a healthcare worker with PCR-confirmed SARS-CoV-2 infection or an uninfected control (not recorded which). Each CDR3 is given with its conserved first and last residue. A D gene is named only where the DNA matches it firmly. A row's size may be missing; if present it is once, few, many or a size class.

size,D,J,V,CDR3,DNA
many,-,TRBJ1-2,TRBV7-9,CASSFQTDAGYTF,TGTGCCAGCAGCTTTCAGACGGATGCTGGCTACACCTTC
few,-,TRBJ1-6,TRBV6-6,CASCVRAIGNSPLHF,TGTGCCAGCTGTGTCAGGGCTATCGGAAATTCACCCCTCCACTTT
-,TRBD1,TRBJ2-7,TRBV9,CASSPSGTEDEQYF,TGTGCCAGCAGCCCCTCCGGGACAGAGGACGAGCAGTACTTC
few,-,TRBJ1-1,TRBV30,CAWSVQGRTEAFF,TGTGCCTGGAGTGTACAGGGTCGGACTGAAGCTTTCTTT
few,TRBD2,TRBJ2-3,TRBV5-4,CASSPSSLAAPQDTQYF,TGTGCCAGCAGCCCGTCCTCACTAGCGGCACCGCAGGATACGCAGTATTTT
many,-,TRBJ2-1,TRBV24-1,CATRGTWNEQFF,TGTGCCACCAGGGGCACATGGAATGAGCAGTTCTTC
few,-,TRBJ1-5,TRBV19,CASSMSHSNQPQHF,TGTGCCAGTAGTATGTCGCATAGCAATCAGCCCCAGCATTTT
many,-,TRBJ2-2,TRBV4-3,CASSQNTGELFF,TGCGCCAGCAGCCAGAACACCGGGGAGCTGTTTTTT
many,TRBD2,TRBJ2-1,TRBV18,CASSLAGADNEQFF,TGTGCCAGCTCGCTAGCGGGAGCGGACAATGAGCAGTTCTTC
few,-,TRBJ1-5,TRBV5-1,CASSLSEDQPQHF,TGCGCCAGCAGCTTGTCGGAAGATCAGCCCCAGCATTTT
many,-,TRBJ2-3,TRBV6-2/TRBV6-3,CAGIADTDTQYF,TGTGCCGGGATAGCGGACACAGATACGCAGTATTTT
many,TRBD1,TRBJ1-1,TRBV12-3/TRBV12-4,CASSRRQGAGNTEAFF,TGTGCCAGCAGCCGCAGACAGGGGGCAGGAAACACTGAAGCTTTCTTT
-,-,TRBJ1-4,TRBV5-4,CASSYRVGGGNEKLFF,TGTGCCAGCAGCTACAGGGTTGGGGGCGGCAATGAAAAACTGTTTTTT
few,-,TRBJ2-7,TRBV4-1,CASSQAGGASYEQYF,TGCGCCAGCAGCCAAGCTGGGGGGGCCTCCTACGAGCAGTACTTC
-,-,TRBJ1-2,TRBV11-3,CASSLDALGDTLRDYGYTF,TGTGCCAGCAGCTTAGATGCCTTAGGGGACACGCTACGGGACTATGGCTACACCTTC
-,-,TRBJ1-4,TRBV11-2,CASSLGHQGYEPEKLFF,TGTGCCAGCAGCTTAGGCCACCAGGGTTATGAACCTGAAAAACTGTTTTTT
many,-,TRBJ1-3,TRBV20-1,CSASRGEFAGNTIYF,TGCAGTGCTAGTCGAGGGGAGTTCGCTGGAAACACCATATATTTT
medium-sized,-,TRBJ2-5,TRBV10-3,CAISEPGGAQETQYF,TGTGCCATCAGTGAGCCTGGCGGGGCACAAGAGACCCAGTACTTC
few,-,TRBJ1-2,TRBV9,CASSVYGGPNYGYTF,TGTGCCAGCAGCGTATATGGTGGGCCTAACTATGGCTACACCTTC
-,TRBD1,TRBJ1-5,TRBV28,CASTTPGTGGEQPQHF,TGTGCCAGCACCACCCCCGGGACAGGGGGCGAGCAGCCCCAGCATTTT
-,-,TRBJ1-5,TRBV3-1,CASSRGYSNQPQHF,TGTGCCAGCAGCCGGGGATATAGCAATCAGCCCCAGCATTTT
few,TRBD2,TRBJ2-5,TRBV7-8,CASSLASGGAETQYF,TGTGCCAGCAGCTTAGCTTCGGGGGGAGCTGAGACCCAGTACTTC
medium-sized,TRBD2,TRBJ2-7,TRBV6-5,CASSYQRGAYEQYF,TGTGCCAGCAGTTACCAGCGGGGGGCCTACGAGCAGTACTTC
few,-,TRBJ1-1,TRBV7-8,CASSLGYINTEAFF,TGTGCCAGCAGCTTAGGGTACATCAACACTGAAGCTTTCTTT
few,-,TRBJ2-7,TRBV7-9,CASRPAGPYEQYF,TGTGCCAGCAGACCGGCGGGACCCTACGAGCAGTACTTC
few,TRBD2,TRBJ2-7,TRBV7-9,CASSSSGRAVNEQYF,TGTGCCAGCAGCTCAAGCGGGAGGGCTGTAAACGAGCAGTACTTC
few,TRBD2,TRBJ2-4,TRBV12-3/TRBV12-4,CASSLGTSGGTDIQYF,TGTGCCAGCAGTTTAGGGACTAGCGGGGGGACCGACATTCAGTACTTC
-,-,TRBJ2-7,TRBV7-2,CAISLALYEQYF,TGTGCCATCAGCTTGGCTCTCTACGAGCAGTACTTC
-,-,TRBJ2-3,TRBV7-6,CASSLAENTQYF,TGTGCCAGCAGCTTGGCGGAAAATACGCAGTATTTT
many,-,TRBJ2-5,TRBV9,CASSVDGLQETQYF,TGTGCCAGCAGCGTAGACGGCCTCCAAGAGACCCAGTACTTC
many,TRBD1,TRBJ1-1,TRBV12-3/TRBV12-4,CASSSGQGNTEAFF,TGTGCCAGCAGTTCGGGACAGGGGAACACTGAAGCTTTCTTT
-,-,TRBJ2-2,TRBV12-3/TRBV12-4,CASRKGLMNTGELFF,TGTGCCAGCAGGAAGGGACTGATGAACACCGGGGAGCTGTTTTTT
-,-,TRBJ1-2,TRBV24-1,CATSDAGHGRAYGYTF,TGTGCCACCAGTGACGCCGGCCACGGGAGGGCCTATGGCTACACCTTC
-,-,TRBJ2-1,TRBV29-1,CSGQLEYNEQFF,TGCAGCGGTCAACTCGAATACAATGAGCAGTTCTTC
-,TRBD1,TRBJ1-1,TRBV27,CASRDRGFVNTEAFF,TGTGCCAGCAGGGACAGGGGATTTGTCAATACTGAAGCTTTCTTT
-,-,TRBJ1-2,TRBV7-9,CASSSRGQRYGYTF,TGTGCCAGCAGCTCCCGGGGGCAGAGGTATGGCTACACCTTC
few,-,TRBJ1-1,TRBV12-3/TRBV12-4,CASSSGGMNTEAFF,TGTGCCAGCAGCTCTGGGGGGATGAACACTGAAGCTTTCTTT
many,TRBD1,TRBJ1-6,TRBV27,CASSKQGNFGSPLHF,TGTGCCAGCAGTAAACAGGGGAATTTTGGTTCACCCCTCCACTTT
many,TRBD1,TRBJ1-2,TRBV11-2,CASSAGGDGYTF,TGTGCCAGCAGCGCAGGGGGAGATGGCTACACCTTC
many,-,TRBJ2-7,TRBV4-3,CASSSGHEQYF,TGCGCCAGCAGCTCAGGCCACGAGCAGTACTTC
many,-,TRBJ1-2,TRBV28,CASSLTGNYGYTF,TGTGCCAGCAGCCTGACAGGAAACTATGGCTACACCTTC
-,TRBD1,TRBJ1-6,TRBV28,CASRPPGTGVRYNSPLHF,TGTGCCAGCAGGCCCCCAGGGACAGGGGTCCGCTATAATTCACCCCTCCACTTT